The text below deals with one T cell receptor (beta chain). Its antigen is unknown. The sample belongs to a study of OX40 agonist ivuxolimab in advanced cancers. The repertoire was sequenced with immunoSEQ multiplex PCR; TCRdb's copy has only in-frame clones and lacks some. This sample has 15,000 to 20,000 clones, with over 75% found just once. The study, taken as a whole, reports: Expanded clones tended on average to be more numerous among CD8+ T cells than CD4+. No determination was made of the antigen specificity of the expanded peripheral T cells. CD4+ and CD8+ blood T cells expanded clonally by week 6 at 0.1 to 3.0 mg/kg.

This CDR3 is 16 amino acids long. Trimming took 0 bases from V and 1 from J, leaving 13 bases between them. In germline, CDR1 is SGHAT, CDR2 FQNNGV. The sequence came from an adult with an advanced solid tumor such as melanoma, head and neck, liver or kidney cancer. Specimen: CD4+ or CD8+ T cells sorted from blood, collected in a trial of the OX40 agonist ivuxolimab. The chain recombines TRBV11-2 with TRBJ2-7; D is perhaps TRBD2 (6 bases). The CDR3 is CASSLDPEGISYEQYF. CDR3 DNA: TGTGCCAGCAGCTTAGATCCGGAGGGGATATCCTACGAGCAGTACTTC.